These 30 T cell receptor beta chains originate from one sample sequenced in a study of T cells after yellow fever vaccination (dated by TCRdb to the late 2010s). The treatment or condition label, read with the paper, signifies: live attenuated yellow fever vaccine strain. To prepare the library, 5' RACE was applied. Sequencing used an Illumina HiSeq 2500. TCRdb's own reprocessing of the public reads used fastp at Q25 and MiXCR and kept productive beta chains. CDR3 protein sequences are deduplicated, and each keeps its most common genes and DNA. Here the sample has under 250,000 distinct CDR3 sequences; less than 9% occur a single time. The ten largest make up over 0.65% of the sample. The sequenced sample was CD4+ T cells sorted from PBMCs, obtained 15 days after the yellow fever booster vaccination. These receptors all come from a man in his thirties or forties who received the YFV17D yellow fever vaccine.

This clonotype came up a few times. The chain employs TRBV20-1 and TRBJ2-3; no definite D call. CDR1 and CDR2 from the germline V gene are DFQATT and SNEGSKA (reference sequence). This CDR3 is 14 amino acids long. V dropped 2 bases and J dropped 0 bases, with 9 bases sitting between them. CDR3 region: CSARRVPSTDTQYF. The CDR3 DNA sequence: TGCAGTGCTAGACGGGTCCCTAGCACAGATACGCAGTATTTT.

The chain carries TRBV19 and TRBJ1-1; no reliable D call. CDR1 and CDR2 (germline): LNHDA, SQIVND (reference sequence). V was cut by 4 bases and J by 3 bases, with 12 bases left in between. This CDR3 has 14 amino acids. DNA for the CDR3: TGTGCCAGTAGTACCGGGGTAAAGGACACTGAAGCTTTCTTT. Translation: CASSTGVKDTEAFF. Full variable domain (remainder filled in from reference TRBV19 and TRBJ1-1): DGGITQSPKYLFRKEGQNVTLSCEQNLNHDAMYWYRQDPGQGLRLIYYSQIVNDFQKGDIAEGYSVSREKKESFPLTVTSAQKNPTAFYLCASSTGVKDTEAFFGQGTRLTVV.

This clonotype turned up a few times. The rearrangement uses TRBV5-1 and TRBJ1-1, with 7 nucleotides matching TRBD1. Germline CDR1 reads SGHRS; CDR2 reads YFSETQ. V was clipped by 3 bases and J by 4 bases; unmatched bases: 6. The CDR3 length is 14 residues. CDR3 nucleotides: TGCGCCAGCAGCTGGGGACAGTCTCCCACTGAAGCTTTCTTT. This gives the protein CASSWGQSPTEAFF.

The table lists this clonotype with a few counts. V is TRBV27 and J is TRBJ2-7, with a weak D call TRBD1 (6 bases). V lost 5 bases and J 5 bases, leaving 16 bases between the germline ends. The CDR3 spans 14 residues. Germline V gives CDR1 MNHEY, CDR2 SMNVEV (reference sequence). CDR3 DNA sequence: TGTGCCAGCAGTCCGTGGACAGACAGGCACGAGCAGTACTTC. This gives the protein CASSPWTDRHEQYF.

The chain couples TRBV5-1 to TRBJ2-7, with 8 nucleotides matching TRBD2. The V segment lost 0 bases and the J segment 3 bases; nucleotides outside the gene matches: 5. CDR3 size: 15 residues. CDR1 is SGHRS, CDR2 YFSETQ, per germline. DNA of the CDR3: TGCGCCAGCAGCTTGGCGGGAGGGCTGGTCTACGAGCAGTACTTC. Its protein product is CASSLAGGLVYEQYF.

This clonotype was found many times. This rearrangement joins TRBV7-9 to TRBJ2-1; 14 bases are a match to TRBD2. The germline gives CDR1 SEHNR, CDR2 FQNEAQ (reference sequence). This CDR3 spans 15 amino acids. Trimming took 0 bases from V and 8 from J; bases not matched to a gene: 0. The CDR3 nucleotides are TGTGCCAGCAGCTTAGCGGGACTAGCGGGGGATGAGCAGTTCTTC. This sequence encodes CASSLAGLAGDEQFF.

This clonotype appeared a few times. The chain has TRBV12-3 or TRBV12-4 and TRBJ2-2, with TRBD2 identical over 11 bases. Trimming cost V 6 bases and J 6 bases; bases outside gene matches: 9. CDR3 length: 16 amino acids. The CDR3 sequence: CASSLGATSGAGELFF. The CDR3 DNA reads TGTGCCAGCAGCCTAGGGGCGACTAGCGGGGCCGGGGAGCTGTTTTTT.

The table lists this clonotype with many counts. The chain employs TRBV14 and TRBJ2-2, with 8 bases aligning to TRBD1. Germline CDR1 reads SGHDN; CDR2 reads FVKESK. CDR3 length equals 16 residues. With V trimmed by 1 base and J by 3 bases, 4 bases remained unmatched. This chain's CDR3 is CASSQVWTGYTGELFF. Written as DNA, the CDR3 is TGTGCCAGCAGCCAAGTGTGGACAGGGTACACCGGGGAGCTGTTTTTT.

This chain connects TRBV12-3 or TRBV12-4 to TRBJ1-2, with 8 bases aligning to TRBD1. Trimming at V came to 2 bases and at J to 8 bases, leaving 7 bases not matched to a gene. This CDR3 is built from 14 residues. Here the CDR3 reads CASSLPAGGSGYTF. CDR3 sequence (DNA): TGTGCCAGCAGTTTACCCGCAGGGGGCAGCGGCTACACCTTC.

The rearrangement links TRBV7-9 to TRBJ2-6; D gene ambiguous. The CDR3 loop spans 15 amino acids. CDR1 is SEHNR, CDR2 FQNEAQ, per germline (reference sequence). V lost 1 base to trimming and J lost 0 bases, with 4 bases between them. In DNA, the CDR3 is TGTGCCAGCAGCTTAGACCTCTCTGGGGCCAACGTCCTGACTTTC. Its protein is CASSLDLSGANVLTF.

This clonotype was recorded at least ten times. The genes are TRBV5-1 and TRBJ2-3; D gene ambiguous. V lost 1 base and J lost 6, with 9 bases in between. The CDR3 consists of 13 residues. Per germline, CDR1 SGHRS and CDR2 YFSETQ. Here the CDR3 DNA reads TGCGCCAGCAGCTTGAGTAGCCAGGATACGCAGTATTTT. This codes for CASSLSSQDTQYF.

This clonotype was recorded a few times. The rearrangement joins TRBV10-3 to TRBJ2-1; 10 bases line up with TRBD1. The V gene end was trimmed by 1 base and the J gene end by 0 bases; junction bases not matched to a gene: 9. The CDR3 is 19 amino acids. CDR1 is ENHRY and CDR2 is SYGVKD in the germline V gene. The CDR3 loop is CAISEYPRTGGLSYNEQFF. The CDR3 nucleotides read TGTGCCATCAGTGAGTACCCACGGACAGGGGGACTCTCCTACAATGAGCAGTTCTTC.

The table lists this clonotype with a few counts. The CDR3 DNA reads TGTGCCTGGAAAACCAGGGACTTTATGGGCGAGCAGTACTTC. Its protein product is CAWKTRDFMGEQYF. V and J are TRBV30 and TRBJ2-7, with a possible D match to TRBD2 (6 bases). Germline CDR1 GTSNPN, CDR2 SVGIG (reference sequence). V was cut by 4 bases and J by 6 bases, with 19 bases left in between. The CDR3 runs 14 residues.

The chain combines TRBV20-1 with TRBJ2-7; 11 bases line up with TRBD2. Germline V gives CDR1 DFQATT, CDR2 SNEGSKA (reference sequence). Losses at the gene ends were 0 bases for V and 4 bases for J; bases not matched to a gene: 11. The CDR3 is 17 residues long. CDR3 in amino acids: CSARDVVAGGPDYEQYF. CDR3 bases: TGCAGTGCTAGAGACGTCGTAGCGGGAGGGCCGGATTACGAGCAGTACTTC.

This clonotype appeared a few times. The rearrangement links TRBV20-1 to TRBJ1-1, with 9 nucleotides matching TRBD1. CDR1 is DFQATT, CDR2 SNEGSKA, per germline (reference sequence). CDR3 length: 14 residues. Trimming cost V 3 bases and J 6 bases; bases outside gene matches: 8. CDR3 sequence: CSASLGQGFAEAFF. CDR3 coding DNA: TGCAGTGCTAGCTTGGGACAGGGTTTCGCTGAAGCTTTCTTT.

This clonotype was seen many times. This chain connects TRBV20-1 to TRBJ1-2, with D tentatively TRBD1 (5 bases). Looked up from germline, CDR1 is DFQATT and CDR2 is SNEGSKA (reference sequence). V lost 5 bases, J lost 4 bases, and 14 bases lay in between. The CDR3 extends over 13 amino acids. Here the CDR3 DNA reads TGCAGTGCTTGGGACTCAGGTTCCTATGGCTACACCTTC. It codes for CSAWDSGSYGYTF.

In its sample, this clonotype was seen many times. The chain carries TRBV7-8 and TRBJ2-5, with D uncertain. The CDR3 contains 13 residues. The V end lost 1 base, the J end lost 9 bases, and 12 bases lay between the germline ends. Germline-derived CDR1 and CDR2 are SGHVS and FQNEAQ. CDR3 amino acids: CASSLGTPAAQYF. The CDR3 nucleotides are TGTGCCAGCAGCTTAGGGACGCCTGCCGCCCAGTACTTC. The full variable domain, rest sourced from reference TRBV7-8 and TRBJ2-5, is GAGVSQSPRYKVAKRGQDVALRCDPISGHVSLFWYQQALGQGPEFLTYFQNEAQLDKSGLPSDRFFAERPEGSVSTLKIQRTQQEDSAVYLCASSLGTPAAQYFGPGTRLLVL.

This clonotype was seen ten or more times. The V call is TRBV14, the J call TRBJ2-7; D ambiguous. The CDR3 covers 15 residues. The V end was cut by 2 bases, the J end by 0 bases, with 11 bases between. Germline CDR1 is SGHDN and CDR2 is FVKESK. The chain's CDR3 is CASSQLGSSSYEQYF. The CDR3 nucleotides are TGTGCCAGCAGCCAATTGGGCTCTTCCTCCTACGAGCAGTACTTC.

This clonotype was observed a handful of times. This sequence joins TRBV6-5 and TRBJ2-2; D might be TRBD2 (5 bases). From germline, CDR1 is MNHEY and CDR2 SVGAGI. V lost 6 bases, J lost 4 bases, and 15 bases lay in between. The CDR3 consists of 15 residues. The CDR3 DNA sequence: TGTGCCAGCAGACCCGAGTTAGGAGGCACCGGGGAGCTGTTTTTT. This sequence encodes CASRPELGGTGELFF.

The chain employs TRBV12-3 or TRBV12-4 and TRBJ2-2, with D perhaps TRBD1 (6 bases). The CDR3 has 14 residues. V gave up 6 bases and J gave up 3 bases, with 11 bases separating them. Here the CDR3 DNA reads TGTGCCAGCAGCGCAACAGGGTACACCGGGGAGCTGTTTTTT. Its translation: CASSATGYTGELFF.

In this sample, this clonotype turned up many times. An end of the junction differs from the germline gene, which may be a read error. The chain carries TRBV7-2 and TRBJ2-3; D is possibly TRBD2 (5 bases). Germline V gene lookup returns CDR1 SGHTA and CDR2 FQGNSA. This CDR3 has 12 residues. This chain's CDR3 is CASSQGGDTQYF. The CDR3 DNA is TGCGCCAGCAGCCAAGGAGGAGATACGCAGTATTTT.

Turning to this clonotype: With a much larger clone just one base away, this may be a read error. The V call is TRBV10-2, the J call TRBJ2-3, with a possible D match to TRBD2 (6 bases). CDR1 is WSHSY, CDR2 SAAADI, per germline. The CDR3 totals 13 residues. In nucleotides, the CDR3 is TGCACCAGCATGGCGCGGGAATCAGATACGCAGTATTTT. Its protein is CTSMARESDTQYF.

This clonotype was recorded many times. The chain couples TRBV9 to TRBJ2-4; possibly TRBD2 for D (5 bases). Germline values: CDR1 SGDLS, CDR2 YYNGEE. V gave up 0 bases and J gave up 6 bases, with 13 bases separating them. The CDR3 spans 15 residues. DNA for the CDR3: TGTGCCAGCAGCGTAGGTCAACTAGTCCCAAACATTCAGTACTTC. Its protein product is CASSVGQLVPNIQYF.

The rearrangement uses TRBV18 and TRBJ2-5, with 11 bases matching TRBD1. This CDR3 has 18 amino acids. V gave up 3 bases and J gave up 1 base; unmatched junction bases: 10. Germline V gives CDR1 KGHSH, CDR2 LQKENI. CDR3 in amino acids: CASSPWTGGAGSQETQYF. In DNA form, the CDR3 reads TGTGCCAGCTCACCTTGGACAGGGGGCGCCGGGAGCCAAGAGACCCAGTACTTC.

This clonotype appeared a few times. The chain links TRBV5-1 to TRBJ2-3, with unresolved D. The CDR3 has 14 amino acids. Germline lookup yields CDR1 SGHRS and CDR2 YFSETQ. Trimming left V 2 bases short and J 0 bases short, with 7 bases between. In nucleotides, the CDR3 is TGCGCCAGCAGCTTCGTCTCCAGCACAGATACGCAGTATTTT. Translating it yields CASSFVSSTDTQYF.

This clonotype was counted many times. V is TRBV20-1 and J is TRBJ1-6; TRBD1 matches at 10 bases. Germline V CDR1 and CDR2: DFQATT, SNEGSKA (reference sequence). The CDR3 has 14 residues. Trimming cost V 3 bases and J 10 bases; bases outside gene matches: 6. Here the CDR3 reads CSAREGTGDSPLHF. The CDR3 DNA follows: TGCAGTGCTAGGGAGGGGACAGGGGACTCACCCCTCCACTTT.

This clonotype was counted many times. The V call is TRBV12-3 or TRBV12-4, the J call TRBJ1-2, with no clear D. V lost 3 bases and J lost 6, with 14 bases in between. The CDR3 extends over 14 amino acids. The CDR3, as DNA: TGTGCCAGCAGTTTCCGAGGCCAGTCTCATGGCTACACCTTC. Translation gives CASSFRGQSHGYTF.

In its sample, this clonotype was seen a few times. One end of the junction does not line up with germline, which may come from a read error. The chain is built from TRBV7-7 and TRBJ2-7; maybe TRBD2 (5 bases). Germline V CDR1 and CDR2: SSHAT, FNYEAQ (reference sequence). CDR3 length equals 14 residues. The chain's CDR3 is CASSLSGPLSEQYF. The DNA for the CDR3 is TGTGCTAGCAGCTTGAGCGGCCCACTCTCCGAGCAGTACTTC.

This clonotype has a count of ten or more. The chain recombines TRBV28 with TRBJ2-7; TRBD1 agrees at 7 bases. Germline CDR1 reads MDHEN; CDR2 reads SYDVKM. With 5 bases clipped from V and 3 bases from J, the junction kept 7 bases outside the gene matches. The CDR3 is made up of 14 amino acids. The CDR3 DNA follows: TGTGCCAGCAGTCCATGGGGACAGAACTACGAGCAGTACTTC. This translates into CASSPWGQNYEQYF.

This clonotype occurred a few times. J is TRBJ2-7 and V is TRBV7-6; 9 bases are a match to TRBD2. V shed 5 bases, J shed 7 bases, and the junction held 9 bases outside the gene matches. Germline V CDR1 and CDR2: SGHVS, FNYEAQ. This CDR3 contains 14 residues. CDR3 region: CASSPLAGVGEQYF. The DNA for the CDR3 is TGTGCCAGCAGCCCGTTAGCGGGAGTGGGTGAGCAGTACTTC.